This entry concerns a single T cell receptor beta chain. The target antigen is unknown. The sample is drawn from a study of graft-versus-host responses after intestinal transplantation. Across the study: Recipients were all induced with anti-thymocyte globulin, then given tacrolimus and steroids for about 3 years.

Repertoires were generated with immunoSEQ multiplex PCR, while TCRdb's copy carries only in-frame clones and drops some. The sample contains fewer than 75,000 clones, 80% to 90% of which appear only once. Study-level points and caveats: Recipient-marrow GvH clones were detected, some having first appeared in ileum or blood. The presence of high graft-versus-host to host-versus-graft clonal ratios in allografts characterized patients with graft-donor T cell macrochimerism.

CDR1 SQVTM and CDR2 ANQGSEA come from the germline V gene. This CDR3 is 18 amino acids long. V lost 1 base to trimming and J lost 4 bases; unmatched junction nucleotides: 14. The sequence derives from a human patient who received an intestinal transplant, so some T cells may come from the graft donor. The chain has TRBV29-1 and TRBJ2-2; 8 nucleotides match TRBD2. Sequencing was performed on PBMCs, taken 26 days after transplant. The CDR3 here is CSVEGVGGLDPSTGELFF. The DNA for the CDR3 is TGCAGCGTTGAAGGCGTAGGGGGACTAGACCCATCCACCGGGGAGCTGTTTTTT.